This T cell receptor beta chain was captured in a study of T-cell memory formation after mild COVID-19. There are a few counts of this clonotype. No antigen is known for it. Study-wide results and caveats: Clones which contracted sat mainly in CM and EM if CD4+, and in EMRA if CD8+. Contracting clones from day 15 to 85 showed balanced CD4/CD8; later expanders favored CD4+.

TCRdb itself ran the 5' RACE reads through MiXCR, one entry per CDR3 protein. The sample shows under 200,000 distinct CDR3 sequences, about 9.9% of them seen only once. The CDR3 is 14 residues long. CDR1 and CDR2 (germline): SGHKS, YYEKEE (reference sequence). V dropped 0 bases and J dropped 4 bases, with 7 bases sitting between them. The TCR comes from a man aged 18 to 29 who had mild COVID-19 (a few samples of this study predate the infection). Cell type and time point are not known. The sequenced material came from PBMCs or a T cell subset sorted from them (not recorded which). This chain uses TRBV5-5 with TRBJ2-2; D not resolved. The CDR3 sequence: CASSLAVATGELFF. The CDR3 nucleotides read TGTGCCAGCAGCTTGGCGGTCGCCACCGGGGAGCTGTTTTTT.